Presented here are 21 T cell receptor beta chains from one specimen sequenced in a study of cytomegalovirus exposure and HLA in healthy donors. The PCR contained 60 Vbeta and 13 Jbeta primers. Here immunoSEQ multiplex PCR was the method, and the copy in TCRdb shows in-frame clones only, minus some. The sample has roughly 150,000 clones, approximately 85% seen once. The sequenced sample consisted of PBMCs. These receptors all stem from a girl aged 2 to 10 in good health and CMV-seropositive.

The chain combines TRBV5-4 with TRBJ2-3; TRBD2 might be the D (6 bases). The CDR3 is made up of 15 amino acids. Per germline, CDR1 SGHNT and CDR2 YYREEE (reference sequence). V shed 0 bases and J shed 3 bases, with 11 bases lying between them. CDR3 in amino acids: CASSLASSATDTQYF. Written as DNA, the CDR3 is TGTGCCAGCAGCTTGGCATCTAGCGCAACAGATACGCAGTATTTT.

The chain has TRBV7-9 and TRBJ2-7, with D possibly matching TRBD2 (5 bases). This CDR3 has 15 residues. The V gene's germline CDR1 is SEHNR and CDR2 FQNEAQ (reference sequence). V was pared by 4 bases and J by 2 bases, with 15 bases between. In DNA form, the CDR3 reads TGTGCCAGCAGCTCCGAGCGGTACTACCCCTACGAGCAGTACTTC. Translated, it gives CASSSERYYPYEQYF.

The V gene is TRBV30, the J gene TRBJ2-7, with D possibly TRBD1 on 5 matching bases. The CDR3 length is 13 residues. V lost 8 bases and J 2 bases, leaving 16 bases between the germline ends. CDR1 is GTSNPN and CDR2 is SVGIG in the germline V gene (reference sequence). The CDR3 DNA sequence: TGTGCCGGTACGGCGGCAGGGCCCTACGAGCAGTACTTC. It codes for CAGTAAGPYEQYF.

This chain links TRBV28 with TRBJ1-1, with 7 bases matching TRBD1. Germline CDR1 reads MDHEN; CDR2 reads SYDVKM. The CDR3 length is 15 residues. With 0 bases clipped from V and 1 base from J, the junction kept 2 bases outside the gene matches. The DNA of the CDR3 is TGTGCCAGCAGTTTATGGGCAGGGGGGAACACTGAAGCTTTCTTT. It yields the protein CASSLWAGGNTEAFF.

This chain joins TRBV6-1 and TRBJ2-7, with 8 bases matching TRBD2. Unmatched junction bases numbered 4, after V lost 2 bases and J lost 1 base. Germline V lookup: CDR1 MNHNS, CDR2 SASEGT. The CDR3 covers 15 residues. The CDR3 coding sequence is TGTGCCAGCAGTGAACAACCGGGGGGGTCCTACGAGCAGTACTTC. The encoded protein is CASSEQPGGSYEQYF.

This clone came up a few times. The V call is TRBV19, the J call TRBJ2-1; 9 positions agree with TRBD2. The trim removed 3 bases at V and 8 bases at J, leaving 11 bases unmatched. The length of the CDR3 is 16 residues. CDR1 is LNHDA, CDR2 SQIVND, per germline (reference sequence). This CDR3 is CASSIFGLAPDDEQFF. CDR3 DNA: TGTGCCAGTAGTATCTTCGGACTAGCGCCTGACGATGAGCAGTTCTTC.

The chain joins TRBV6-5 to TRBJ2-1; tentatively, D is TRBD1 (6 bases). The length of the CDR3 is 14 residues. The germline V gene has CDR1 MNHEY and CDR2 SVGAGI. The germline V and J ends were trimmed by 5 bases and 4 bases, with 12 bases remaining between them. Written as DNA, the CDR3 is TGTGCCAGCAGTACCTTAGGGGGTTACAATGAGCAGTTCTTC. As protein: CASSTLGGYNEQFF.

The chain is built from TRBV5-1 and TRBJ2-7; 10 bases agree with TRBD2. Germline lookup yields CDR1 SGHRS and CDR2 YFSETQ. The length of the CDR3 is 16 residues. V trimming: 0 bases; J trimming: 3 bases; junction bases outside the gene matches: 6. CDR3 in amino acids: CASSLAAVAGGYEQYF. In DNA form, the CDR3 reads TGCGCCAGCAGCTTGGCCGCGGTAGCGGGAGGCTACGAGCAGTACTTC.

The gene calls are TRBV5-1 and TRBJ2-5; maybe TRBD1 (6 bases). TRBJ2-7 matches the DNA end more closely, so the J call is doubtful. This CDR3 is built from 12 residues. Per germline, CDR1 SGHRS and CDR2 YFSETQ. As DNA, the CDR3 is TGCGCCAAACAACAGGGTTCCCACGAGCAGTACTTC. Amino acids: CAKQQGSHEQYF.

This chain connects TRBV6-5 to TRBJ2-3; 8 positions match TRBD2. With 6 bases clipped from V and 8 bases from J, the junction kept 4 bases outside the gene matches. Germline V gene data show CDR1 as MNHEY and CDR2 as SVGAGI. This CDR3 has 12 residues. The CDR3 loop is CASRPLAGTQYF. In nucleotides, the CDR3 is TGTGCCAGCAGACCCCTAGCGGGTACGCAGTATTTT.

V usage is TRBV6-4 and J usage is TRBJ2-3; no definite D call. The CDR3 length is 15 residues. Trimming took 2 bases from V and 5 from J, leaving 14 bases between them. Germline V lookup: CDR1 MRHNA, CDR2 SNTAGT. CDR3 coding DNA: TGTGCCAGCAGTGACCTACCCTCTGGAGTAGATACGCAGTATTTT. Amino acid sequence: CASSDLPSGVDTQYF.

The sample holds a few counts of this clone. The chain has TRBV7-9 and TRBJ1-4; D is uncertain. CDR3 length: 12 amino acids. Trimming took 5 bases from V and 5 from J, leaving 6 bases between them. Germline V gives CDR1 SEHNR, CDR2 FQNEAQ (reference sequence). CDR3: CASSPPNEKLFF. In nucleotides, the CDR3 is TGTGCCAGCAGCCCCCCGAATGAAAAACTGTTTTTT.

The chain uses TRBV5-4 and TRBJ2-7; 15 nucleotides agree with TRBD2. V gave up 4 bases and J gave up 4 bases; unmatched junction bases: 3. Germline assignment: CDR1 SGHNT and CDR2 YYREEE (reference sequence). The CDR3 is made up of 15 amino acids. In DNA form, the CDR3 reads TGTGCCAGCAGCCCTGGGACTAGCGGGGGGTACGAGCAGTACTTC. Encoded protein: CASSPGTSGGYEQYF. The entire variable domain, with the rest obtained from reference TRBV5-4 and TRBJ2-7, is as follows: ETGVTQSPTHLIKTRGQQVTLRCSSQSGHNTVSWYQQALGQGPQFIFQYYREEENGRGNFPPRFSGLQFPNYSSELNVNALELDDSALYLCASSPGTSGGYEQYFGPGTRLTVT.

In DNA form, the CDR3 reads TGTGCCAGCAGCCTAAGTTACGGCACAGATACGCAGTATTTT. Translating gives CASSLSYGTDTQYF. This sequence joins TRBV9 and TRBJ2-3; D uncertain. With 4 bases removed from V and 1 base from J, the gap between germline ends came to 10 bases. This CDR3 has 14 amino acids. CDR1 is SGDLS and CDR2 is YYNGEE in the germline V gene.

The rearrangement joins TRBV30 to TRBJ1-5; D perhaps matches TRBD1 (5 bases). The CDR3 totals 14 residues. V lost 0 bases to trimming and J lost 2 bases, with 8 bases between them. CDR1 and CDR2 from the germline V gene are GTSNPN and SVGIG (reference sequence). In DNA, the CDR3 is TGTGCCTGGAGTGTAGAAGGGGGCAATCAGCCCCAGCATTTT. Translation: CAWSVEGGNQPQHF.

In its sample, this clone was seen a few times. The chain combines TRBV20-1 with TRBJ1-1, with 8 bases aligning to TRBD1. The CDR3 is 11 residues long. CDR1 DFQATT and CDR2 SNEGSKA come from the germline V gene (reference sequence). Unmatched junction bases numbered 2, after V lost 0 bases and J lost 11 bases. This CDR3 is CSARDQGAAFF. The CDR3 DNA reads as TGCAGTGCTAGAGATCAGGGGGCTGCTTTCTTT.

V is TRBV30 and J is TRBJ1-5, with D possibly being TRBD1 (6 bases). Germline lookup yields CDR1 GTSNPN and CDR2 SVGIG (reference sequence). Trimming shortened V by 0 bases and J by 1 base, and 7 bases separated the two germline ends. This CDR3 comprises 14 residues. CDR3 region: CAWSVQGSNQPQHF. The CDR3 DNA reads TGTGCCTGGAGTGTTCAGGGGAGCAATCAGCCCCAGCATTTT.

The chain joins TRBV6-1 to TRBJ2-7; TRBD2 agrees at 11 bases. CDR1 is MNHNS and CDR2 is SASEGT in the germline V gene. V gave up 6 bases and J gave up 1 base; unmatched junction bases: 5. The CDR3 is 15 amino acids. Here the CDR3 reads CASRAGTSGSYEQYF. Written as DNA, the CDR3 is TGTGCCAGCAGGGCCGGGACTAGCGGTTCCTACGAGCAGTACTTC.

The rearrangement links TRBV10-1 to TRBJ2-3, with a tentative D call TRBD2 (6 bases). The V end lost 7 bases, the J end lost 6 bases, and 8 bases lay between the germline ends. The length of the CDR3 is 11 residues. Per the germline V gene, CDR1 is WNHNN and CDR2 is SYGVQD (reference sequence). The CDR3 DNA reads as TGCGCCAGCAAGGCGGGGGATACGCAGTATTTT. Its protein is CASKAGDTQYF.

This chain joins TRBV30 and TRBJ2-3; no definite D call. Per germline, CDR1 GTSNPN and CDR2 SVGIG (reference sequence). V was trimmed by 2 bases and J by 1 base, leaving 10 bases between them. This CDR3 region has 14 residues. The CDR3, as DNA: TGTGCCTGGAGTTTATTCGGTCGCACAGATACGCAGTATTTT. Amino acid sequence: CAWSLFGRTDTQYF.

The chain combines TRBV15 with TRBJ2-6; 7 nucleotides agree with TRBD1. The CDR3 length is 17 residues. The J segment lost 0 bases and the V segment lost 3 bases, leaving 5 bases of the junction unmatched. Germline CDR1 and CDR2: LNHNV and YYDKDF (reference sequence). Written as DNA, the CDR3 is TGTGCCACCAGCAGGGGACAGTCTTACTCTGGGGCCAACGTCCTGACTTTC. Residues: CATSRGQSYSGANVLTF.